The 8 T cell receptor beta chains in this list originate from one sample, sequenced in a study of T cells in Graves' hyperthyroidism and ophthalmopathy. It was RNA transcripts that yielded the amplified TCR beta CDR3 regions. With the HTBI primer set, the TCR CDR3 went through a first round of RT-PCR. TCRdb reprocessed the multiplex PCR reads with MiXCR, giving one entry per CDR3 protein. Seen here are under 700,000 distinct CDR3 sequences, about a sixth observed once, and the top ten hold 18%. Sequenced input: blood. The receptors shown here come from a young woman with Graves' hyperthyroidism.

A few counts support this clonotype. V and J are TRBV5-1 and TRBJ2-5; D gene uncertain. The germline V gene encodes CDR1 SGHRS and CDR2 YFSETQ. The ends were cut back, 0 bases at V and 3 bases at J, with 6 bases in the middle. There are 13 residues in the CDR3. CDR3 sequence reads: CASSLVTEETQYF. CDR3 nucleotides: TGCGCCAGCAGCTTGGTAACCGAAGAGACCCAGTACTTC. Drawing the rest from reference TRBV5-1 and TRBJ2-5, the complete variable domain is KAGVTQTPRYLIKTRGQQVTLSCSPISGHRSVSWYQQTPGQGLQFLFEYFSETQRNKGNFPGRFSGRQFSNSRSEMNVSTLELGDSALYLCASSLVTEETQYFGPGTRLLVL.

This clonotype was detected ten times or more. This sequence joins TRBV20-1 and TRBJ2-7; 9 bases agree with TRBD2. With 4 bases clipped from V and 6 bases from J, the junction kept 16 bases outside the gene matches. Germline CDR1 reads DFQATT; CDR2 reads SNEGSKA (reference sequence). The CDR3 contains 16 residues. Written as DNA, the CDR3 is TGCAGTGCTATCCTTGCGGGGGGGCCTATGTTAGGCGAGCAGTACTTC. Amino acid sequence: CSAILAGGPMLGEQYF.

Ten or more counts support this clonotype. The CDR3 nucleotides are TGTGCCACCGGGATCGAGGCCTACTACGAGCAGTACTTC. Residues: CATGIEAYYEQYF. This chain links TRBV6-1 with TRBJ2-7, with a tentative D call TRBD2 (5 bases). Germline CDR1 is MNHNS and CDR2 is SASEGT. V was clipped by 10 bases and J by 3 bases, with 16 bases between them. The CDR3 runs 13 residues.

The sample holds many counts of this clonotype. The genes are TRBV20-1 and TRBJ2-5; the match to TRBD1 covers 8 bases. Trimming cost V 3 bases and J 5 bases; bases outside gene matches: 11. This CDR3 is built from 15 residues. The germline gives CDR1 DFQATT, CDR2 SNEGSKA (reference sequence). The CDR3 DNA sequence: TGCAGTGCTAGGACCCAGGGGGCAATTAGGGAGACCCAGTACTTC. Translating it yields CSARTQGAIRETQYF.

This clonotype was detected many times. The chain uses TRBV6-1 and TRBJ2-7, with 8 positions matching TRBD1. This CDR3 is built from 15 residues. V gave up 5 bases and J gave up 4 bases; unmatched junction bases: 10. Germline V lookup: CDR1 MNHNS, CDR2 SASEGT. The CDR3 DNA reads TGTGCCAGCAGTCCGCGGACAGGGTTTAGGTACGAGCAGTACTTC. Amino acids: CASSPRTGFRYEQYF.

The chain employs TRBV19 and TRBJ1-1, with D unclear. The CDR3 totals 12 residues. Germline CDR1 is LNHDA and CDR2 is SQIVND (reference sequence). V dropped 7 bases and J dropped 6 bases, with 12 bases sitting between them. The CDR3 loop is CASTDRTAEAFF. The CDR3 bases are TGTGCCAGTACCGATAGGACGGCTGAAGCTTTCTTT. The complete variable domain, with remaining parts taken from reference TRBV19 and TRBJ1-1, reads DGGITQSPKYLFRKEGQNVTLSCEQNLNHDAMYWYRQDPGQGLRLIYYSQIVNDFQKGDIAEGYSVSREKKESFPLTVTSAQKNPTAFYLCASTDRTAEAFFGQGTRLTVV.

This clonotype was seen more than once but under ten times. This sequence joins TRBV20-1 and TRBJ2-7; 7 bases align to TRBD2. The germline CDR1 and CDR2 sequences are DFQATT and SNEGSKA (reference sequence). The length of the CDR3 is 12 residues. This CDR3 reads CSSTSFSYEQYF. DNA of the CDR3: TGCAGCTCGACTAGCTTTTCCTACGAGCAGTACTTC.

J is TRBJ1-2 and V is TRBV14; 8 bases line up with TRBD1. This CDR3 comprises 15 residues. CDR1 and CDR2 from the germline V gene are SGHDN and FVKESK. V dropped 0 bases and J dropped 8; count of bases not matched to a gene: 8. The CDR3 loop is CASSQDFRGRGGYTF. CDR3 nucleotide sequence: TGTGCCAGCAGCCAAGATTTCAGGGGGCGAGGAGGCTACACCTTC.